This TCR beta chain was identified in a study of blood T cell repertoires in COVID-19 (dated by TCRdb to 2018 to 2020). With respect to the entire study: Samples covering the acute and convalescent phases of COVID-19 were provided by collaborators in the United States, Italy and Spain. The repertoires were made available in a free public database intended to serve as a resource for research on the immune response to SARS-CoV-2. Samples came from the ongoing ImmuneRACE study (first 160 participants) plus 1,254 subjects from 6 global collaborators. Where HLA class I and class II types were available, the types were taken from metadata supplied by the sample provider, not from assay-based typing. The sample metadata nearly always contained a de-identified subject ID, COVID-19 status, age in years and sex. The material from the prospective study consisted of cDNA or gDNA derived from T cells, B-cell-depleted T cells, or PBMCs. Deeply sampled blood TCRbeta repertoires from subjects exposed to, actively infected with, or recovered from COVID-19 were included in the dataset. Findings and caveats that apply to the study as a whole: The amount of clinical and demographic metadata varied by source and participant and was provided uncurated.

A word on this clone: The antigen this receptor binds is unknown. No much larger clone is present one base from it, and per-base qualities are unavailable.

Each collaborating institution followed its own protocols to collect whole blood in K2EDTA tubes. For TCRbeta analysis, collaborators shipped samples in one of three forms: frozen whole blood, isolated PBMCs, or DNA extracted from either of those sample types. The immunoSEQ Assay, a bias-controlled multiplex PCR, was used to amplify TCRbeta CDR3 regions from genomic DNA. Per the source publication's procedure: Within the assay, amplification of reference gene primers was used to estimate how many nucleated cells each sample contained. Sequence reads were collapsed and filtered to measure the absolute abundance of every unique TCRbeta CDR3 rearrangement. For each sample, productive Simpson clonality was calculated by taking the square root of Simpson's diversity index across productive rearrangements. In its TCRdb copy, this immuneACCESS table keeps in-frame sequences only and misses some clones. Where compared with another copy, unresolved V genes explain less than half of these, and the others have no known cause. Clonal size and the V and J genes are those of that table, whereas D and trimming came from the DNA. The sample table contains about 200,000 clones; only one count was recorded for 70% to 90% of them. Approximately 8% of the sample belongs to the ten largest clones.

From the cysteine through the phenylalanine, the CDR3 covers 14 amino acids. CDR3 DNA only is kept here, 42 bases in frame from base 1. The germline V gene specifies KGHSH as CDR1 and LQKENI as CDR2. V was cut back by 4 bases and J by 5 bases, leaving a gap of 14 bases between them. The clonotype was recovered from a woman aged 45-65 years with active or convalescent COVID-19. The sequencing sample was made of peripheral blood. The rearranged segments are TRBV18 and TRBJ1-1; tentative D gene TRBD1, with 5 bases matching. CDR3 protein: CASSLETVGTEAFF. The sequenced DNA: TGTGCCAGCTCACTAGAGACAGTAGGGACTGAAGCTTTCTTT.